A single sample is the source of the 9 T cell receptor beta chains below, sequenced in a study of T cell clones after liver transplantation. The method was immunoSEQ multiplex PCR; TCRdb's version includes in-frame clones alone and lacks a portion of them. Of about 120,000 clones in the sample, about nine tenths were seen once. The specimen was CD4+ T cells from blood, collected 12 months after liver transplant. Receptors originate from a human patient who received a liver transplant. Some T cells may arise from the graft donor.

The gene calls are TRBV11-3 and TRBJ1-4, with 10 bases matching TRBD1. This CDR3 is 14 amino acids long. Germline trimming cut 4 bases from V and 8 bases from J; bases unmatched to any gene: 4. Germline V gene lookup returns CDR1 SGHNT and CDR2 YENEEA. The CDR3 loop reads CASSSGTGVEKLFF. CDR3 DNA sequence: TGTGCCAGCAGCTCCGGGACAGGGGTGGAAAAACTGTTTTTT.

The chain joins TRBV28 to TRBJ2-3; D perhaps matches TRBD2 (6 bases). CDR3 length: 15 residues. Germline values: CDR1 MDHEN, CDR2 SYDVKM. V dropped 2 bases and J dropped 1 base, with 10 bases sitting between them. The CDR3 region is CASSLGGTGTDTQYF. CDR3 DNA sequence: TGTGCCAGCAGTTTAGGCGGGACGGGCACAGATACGCAGTATTTT.

V gene TRBV29-1 combines with J gene TRBJ1-1; perhaps TRBD1 as D (5 bases). CDR3 length: 13 amino acids. Trimming left V 5 bases short and J 4 bases short, with 14 bases between. Germline V gene lookup returns CDR1 SQVTM and CDR2 ANQGSEA. The CDR3: CSVQGGYGTEAFF. The CDR3 nucleotides are TGCAGCGTTCAGGGTGGTTATGGCACTGAAGCTTTCTTT.

The chain links TRBV15 to TRBJ2-7; 8 nucleotides agree with TRBD1. CDR1 is LNHNV, CDR2 YYDKDF, per germline (reference sequence). There are 16 residues in the CDR3. V shed 1 base and J 4 bases; nucleotides not matched to a gene: 9. CDR3 sequence: CATSRVTGTGSYEQYF. Here the CDR3 DNA reads TGTGCCACCAGCAGAGTCACCGGGACAGGTAGTTACGAGCAGTACTTC.

The table lists this clone with many counts. The V gene is TRBV19, the J gene TRBJ1-5, with a possible D match to TRBD1 (5 bases). CDR1 and CDR2 from the germline V gene are LNHDA and SQIVND (reference sequence). The CDR3 is 16 residues long. V lost 2 bases, J lost 5 bases, and 16 bases lay in between. The CDR3 DNA sequence: TGTGCCAGTAGTATACCCGCCCCGCGGGGCGATCAGCCCCAGCATTTT. Translation gives CASSIPAPRGDQPQHF.

This chain connects TRBV7-9 to TRBJ1-2, with a tentative D call TRBD1 (6 bases). The CDR3 has 13 residues. Trimming shortened V by 1 base and J by 10 bases, and 13 bases separated the two germline ends. Per germline, CDR1 SEHNR and CDR2 FQNEAQ (reference sequence). Here the CDR3 DNA reads TGTGCCAGCAGCTTAGGGGGACAACCTCACTACACCTTC. Amino acids: CASSLGGQPHYTF.

V and J are TRBV7-2 and TRBJ2-5; 8 bases map to TRBD2. Trimming removed 5 bases from V and 1 base from J; junction bases left unmatched: 6. CDR1 is SGHTA and CDR2 is FQGNSA in the germline V gene. The CDR3 is 15 amino acids. CDR3 bases: TGTGCCAGCAGCAAGGGGACTAGTCTCCAAGAGACCCAGTACTTC. This codes for CASSKGTSLQETQYF. Variable domain in full (rest from reference TRBV7-2 and TRBJ2-5): GAGVSQSPSNKVTEKGKDVELRCDPISGHTALYWYRQSLGQGLEFLIYFQGNSAPDKSGLPSDRFSAERTGGSVSTLTIQRTQQEDSAVYLCASSKGTSLQETQYFGPGTRLLVL.

The rearrangement uses TRBV5-1 and TRBJ2-7; D is possibly TRBD1 (5 bases). The CDR3 has 13 amino acids. CDR1 and CDR2 from the germline V gene are SGHRS and YFSETQ. The V end was cut by 0 bases, the J end by 3 bases, with 7 bases between. The CDR3 coding sequence is TGCGCCAGCAGCTTGGCCAGGGACTACGAGCAGTACTTC. Protein product: CASSLARDYEQYF.

CDR3 nucleotides: TGTGCCAGCAGTTTTCGTAGCGGGACTCCCACAGATACGCAGTATTTT. As protein: CASSFRSGTPTDTQYF. The V call is TRBV27, the J call TRBJ2-3; 8 bases align to TRBD2. Germline-derived CDR1 and CDR2 are MNHEY and SMNVEV (reference sequence). CDR3 length: 16 residues. V trimming: 3 bases; J trimming: 2 bases; junction bases outside the gene matches: 7.